Listed below are T cell receptor beta chains from one sample, sequenced in a study of shared clonotypes between healthy human individuals. Repertoires were generated with immunoSEQ multiplex PCR, while TCRdb's copy carries only in-frame clones and drops some. The sample holds under 600,000 clones, about 80% seen once. The sequencing sample was made of PBMCs. The receptor set was obtained from a woman aged 40 to 55 in good health. Some clones in this sample may be carry-over from other donors' samples. CDR3s leave out the opening cysteine and the closing phenylalanine or tryptophan.

CDR3 protein	V gene	J gene
ASSWGQNTGELF	TRBV7-9	TRBJ2-2
ASSEGTGGYGYT	TRBV9	TRBJ1-2
SVAPWNTEAF	TRBV29-1	TRBJ1-1
ASSSTGAEAF	TRBV5-1	TRBJ1-1
ASSARGNSYNEQF	TRBV9	TRBJ2-1
ATSRGAGQVYEQY	TRBV15	TRBJ2-7
ASSDSWQPQH	TRBV10-1	TRBJ1-5
ASSPPGTGFSEQY	TRBV18	TRBJ2-7
ASSSTGTGGRYEQY	TRBV28	TRBJ2-7
ASSLGDRNSPLH	TRBV5-1	TRBJ1-6
ASSAGGAVF	TRBV6-4	TRBJ2-1
ASSPKETVRSYYNEQF	TRBV19	TRBJ2-1
ASSPTAGVHQETQY	TRBV5-6	TRBJ2-5
ASSLGSRSYEQY	TRBV5-1	TRBJ2-7
ASSLLDPGEQF	TRBV7-8	TRBJ2-1
ATSRDNEQF	TRBV6-5	TRBJ2-1
ASSGQLSNQPQH	TRBV6-1	TRBJ1-5
ASSPLGPYEQY	TRBV18	TRBJ2-7
ASSQDPGGNTGELF	TRBV4-3	TRBJ2-2
ASSARGPGTSGANEQF	TRBV9	TRBJ2-1
ASSLRTGDAYEQY	TRBV19	TRBJ2-7
ASSISTGEYNEQF	TRBV19	TRBJ2-1
AISPGLDYEQY	TRBV10-3	TRBJ2-7
ASSRAAIQETQY	TRBV7-2	TRBJ2-5
ASRLGTVTDTQY	TRBV6-5	TRBJ2-3